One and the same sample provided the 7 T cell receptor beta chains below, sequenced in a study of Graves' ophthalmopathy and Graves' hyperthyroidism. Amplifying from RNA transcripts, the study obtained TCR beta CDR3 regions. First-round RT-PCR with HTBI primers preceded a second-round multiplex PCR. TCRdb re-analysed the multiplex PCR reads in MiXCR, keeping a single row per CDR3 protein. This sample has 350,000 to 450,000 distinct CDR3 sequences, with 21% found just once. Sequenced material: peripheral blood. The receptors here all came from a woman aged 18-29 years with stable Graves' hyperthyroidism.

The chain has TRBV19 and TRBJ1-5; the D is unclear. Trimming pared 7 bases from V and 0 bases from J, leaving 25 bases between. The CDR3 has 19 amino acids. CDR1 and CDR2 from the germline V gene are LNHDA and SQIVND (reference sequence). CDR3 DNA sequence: TGTGCCAGTACCCCCATAGGGAGAGGAAGGTGGGATAGCAATCAGCCCCAGCATTTT. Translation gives CASTPIGRGRWDSNQPQHF.

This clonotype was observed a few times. DNA for the CDR3: TGTGCCAGTAGTTTGTCCAGGCGCTATGGCTACACCTTC. It yields the protein CASSLSRRYGYTF. The V gene is TRBV19, the J gene TRBJ1-2; D call uncertain. CDR1 and CDR2 (germline): LNHDA, SQIVND (reference sequence). Deletions cut 5 bases from V and 4 bases from J, with 11 bases between. The CDR3 length is 13 residues.

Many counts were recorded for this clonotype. The CDR3 spells CATGTGAYEQYF. In DNA form, the CDR3 reads TGTGCCACCGGGACAGGAGCCTACGAGCAGTACTTC. The J gene is TRBJ2-7, the V gene TRBV11-1, with 8 nucleotides matching TRBD1. In germline, CDR1 is SGHAT, CDR2 FQDESV (reference sequence). V lost 10 bases to trimming and J lost 2 bases; unmatched junction nucleotides: 4. CDR3 length: 12 residues.

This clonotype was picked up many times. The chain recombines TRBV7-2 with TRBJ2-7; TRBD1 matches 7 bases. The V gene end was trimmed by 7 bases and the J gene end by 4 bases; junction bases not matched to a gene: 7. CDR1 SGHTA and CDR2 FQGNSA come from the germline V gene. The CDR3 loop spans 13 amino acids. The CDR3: CASNIQGKYEQYF. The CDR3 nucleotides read TGTGCCAGCAACATACAGGGGAAATACGAGCAGTACTTC.

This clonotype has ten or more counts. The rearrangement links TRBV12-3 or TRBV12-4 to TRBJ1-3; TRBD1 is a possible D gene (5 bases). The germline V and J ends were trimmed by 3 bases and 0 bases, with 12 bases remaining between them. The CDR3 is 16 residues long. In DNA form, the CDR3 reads TGTGCCAGCAGTTTCTCAGGGCCGTACTCTGGAAACACCATATATTTT. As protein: CASSFSGPYSGNTIYF.

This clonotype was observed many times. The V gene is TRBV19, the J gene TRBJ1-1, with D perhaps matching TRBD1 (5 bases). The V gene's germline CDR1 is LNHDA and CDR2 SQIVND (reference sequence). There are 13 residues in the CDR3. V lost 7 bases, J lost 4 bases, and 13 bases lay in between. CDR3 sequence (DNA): TGTGCCAGTACAGACGGGGGATTCACTGAAGCTTTCTTT. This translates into CASTDGGFTEAFF. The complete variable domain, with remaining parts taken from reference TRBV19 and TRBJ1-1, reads DGGITQSPKYLFRKEGQNVTLSCEQNLNHDAMYWYRQDPGQGLRLIYYSQIVNDFQKGDIAEGYSVSREKKESFPLTVTSAQKNPTAFYLCASTDGGFTEAFFGQGTRLTVV.

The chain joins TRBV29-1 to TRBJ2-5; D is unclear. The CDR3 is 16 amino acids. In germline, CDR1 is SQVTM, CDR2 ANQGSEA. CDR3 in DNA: TGCAGTGCAGTAAGTCAAGACAACCCGCTTGGGGAGACCCAGTACTTC. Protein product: CSAVSQDNPLGETQYF.